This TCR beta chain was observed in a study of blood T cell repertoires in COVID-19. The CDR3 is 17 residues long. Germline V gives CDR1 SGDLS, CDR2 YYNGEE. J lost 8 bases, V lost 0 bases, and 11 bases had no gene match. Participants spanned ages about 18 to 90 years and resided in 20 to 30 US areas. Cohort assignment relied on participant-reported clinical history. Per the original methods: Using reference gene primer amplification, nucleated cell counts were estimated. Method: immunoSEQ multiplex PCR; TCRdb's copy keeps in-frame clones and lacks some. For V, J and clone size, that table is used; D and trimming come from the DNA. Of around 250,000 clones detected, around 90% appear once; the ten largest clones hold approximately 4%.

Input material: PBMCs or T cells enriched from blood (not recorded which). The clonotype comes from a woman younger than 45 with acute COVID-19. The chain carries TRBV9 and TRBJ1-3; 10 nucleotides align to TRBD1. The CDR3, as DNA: TGTGCCAGCAGCGTAGTTCCGCCGATCGGACAGGGGGACACCATATATTTT. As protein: CASSVVPPIGQGDTIYF.